The rows below give T cell receptor beta chains drawn from one sample of a study of OX40 agonist ivuxolimab in advanced cancers. Method: immunoSEQ multiplex PCR; TCRdb's copy keeps in-frame clones and lacks some. Altogether tens of thousands of clones are present, about 80% being singletons, with the ten largest covering 5.5% to 6%. The source material was CD4+ or CD8+ T cells sorted from blood, sampled in a trial of the OX40 agonist ivuxolimab. The receptors here all came from an adult with an advanced solid tumor such as melanoma, head and neck, liver or kidney cancer. Each CDR3 is given with its conserved first and last residue. The D gene is left open where the match is weak. Clone size appears in some rows only: once, few, many, or a class for an expanded clone.

. TRBD1 TRBJ1-1 TRBV10-3 TGTGCCATCAAGGAGGGACAGGGGTACACTGAAGCTTTCTTT CAIKEGQGYTEAFF
. . TRBJ1-3 TRBV6-5 TGTGCCAGCAGTTACGGGGGAGGCGCGGGAAACACCATATATTTT CASSYGGGAGNTIYF
. TRBD1 TRBJ1-5 TRBV5-5 TGTGCCAGCAGCTCCGGGGGGACAGGGGGCCAGCCCCAGCATTTT CASSSGGTGGQPQHF
. . TRBJ1-5 TRBV6-5 TGTGCCAGCAGTTACGGGGCACGCAATCAGCCCCAGCATTTT CASSYGARNQPQHF
. TRBD1 TRBJ1-2 TRBV11-2 TGTGCCAGCAGCCCTGGGACAGGGGGCTATGGCTACACCTTC CASSPGTGGYGYTF
. TRBD2 TRBJ2-5 TRBV7-2 TGTGCCAGCAGCCGTCTAGCGGGCCACCAAGAGACCCAGTACTTC CASSRLAGHQETQYF
. . TRBJ1-5 TRBV6-5 TGTGCCAGCAGTTACCTTGGACGAGGTCAGCCCCAGCATTTT CASSYLGRGQPQHF
. . TRBJ1-3 TRBV7-9 TGTGCCAGCAGCTACGACAGTTCTGGAAACACCATATATTTT CASSYDSSGNTIYF
. . TRBJ2-1 TRBV11-2 TGTGCCAGCAGCCGGTCGAGTGAGCAGTTCTTC CASSRSSEQFF
. TRBD1 TRBJ2-1 TRBV18 TGTGCCAGCTCACCACCGGGGACAGATTACAATGAGCAGTTCTTC CASSPPGTDYNEQFF
. . TRBJ1-2 TRBV11-2 TGTGCCAGCAGCATCTCCTATGGCTACACCTTC CASSISYGYTF
few . TRBJ2-2 TRBV5-1 TGCGCCAGCAGCTTGTGGCAGGGGGGCCCCGGGGAGCTGTTTTTT CASSLWQGGPGELFF